The 23 T cell receptor beta chains in this list originate from one sample, sequenced in a study of PD-1 and CTLA-4 blockade in melanoma. The repertoire was sequenced with immunoSEQ multiplex PCR; TCRdb's copy has only in-frame clones and lacks some. This repertoire shows fewer than 14,000 clones, roughly four fifths found once; its top ten account for under 35%. Sample: CD8+ T cells from peripheral blood, taken from a patient given anti-PD-1 treatment. The receptor source for this set is a human donor with melanoma.

This sequence joins TRBV28 and TRBJ2-1; TRBD2 matches 7 bases. Losses at the gene ends were 3 bases for V and 3 bases for J; bases not matched to a gene: 2. Germline V gene data show CDR1 as MDHEN and CDR2 as SYDVKM. The CDR3 consists of 14 residues. This CDR3 is CASSFGGSYNEQFF. In nucleotides, the CDR3 is TGTGCCAGCAGTTTTGGCGGGAGCTACAATGAGCAGTTCTTC. Based on the CDR3 plus reference TRBV28 and TRBJ2-1, the full variable domain is DVKVTQSSRYLVKRTGEKVFLECVQDMDHENMFWYRQDPGLGLRLIYFSYDVKMKEKGDIPEGYSVSREKKERFSLILESASTNQTSMYLCASSFGGSYNEQFFGPGTRLTVL.

This chain joins TRBV11-2 and TRBJ2-3; tentative D call: TRBD2 (5 bases). The germline CDR1 and CDR2 sequences are SGHAT and FQNNGV. V lost 1 base to trimming and J lost 0 bases, with 14 bases between them. This CDR3 has 17 residues. CDR3 DNA sequence: TGTGCCAGCAGCTTAGTCCGGGGAGAGTCTAGCACAGATACGCAGTATTTT. Protein: CASSLVRGESSTDTQYF.

The V call is TRBV6-2 or TRBV6-3, the J call TRBJ2-1, with 7 bases matching TRBD1. In germline, CDR1 is MNHEY, CDR2 SVGEGT. The ends lost 2 bases at V and 1 base at J; junction bases unmatched: 2. The CDR3 totals 15 residues. The CDR3 nucleotides read TGTGCCAGCAGTTACGGGGACAGTTCCTACAATGAGCAGTTCTTC. Protein sequence: CASSYGDSSYNEQFF.

The rearrangement links TRBV6-5 to TRBJ2-1, with D possibly matching TRBD2 (6 bases). The CDR3 sequence is 11 residues long. The germline gives CDR1 MNHEY, CDR2 SVGAGI. Between the trimmed V and J ends, which lost 4 bases and 8 bases, there was a span of 6 bases. In DNA form, the CDR3 reads TGTGCCAGCAGTTGGGGGGATGAGCAGTTCTTC. It is translated as CASSWGDEQFF.

This clone was recorded once. The rearrangement joins TRBV27 to TRBJ2-7; D is undetermined. Trimming stripped 4 bases from V and 2 bases from J, with 9 bases between. CDR1 and CDR2 from the germline V gene are MNHEY and SMNVEV (reference sequence). There are 13 residues in the CDR3. The CDR3 loop reads CASSWRGAYEQYF. CDR3 in DNA: TGTGCCAGCAGTTGGCGCGGAGCCTACGAGCAGTACTTC.

V usage is TRBV6-5 and J usage is TRBJ1-1; TRBD1 is a possible D gene (5 bases). CDR3 length equals 12 residues. CDR1 is MNHEY, CDR2 SVGAGI, per germline. V dropped 7 bases and J dropped 5 bases, with 11 bases sitting between them. The CDR3 DNA is TGTGCCAGCACGGCAGGGCCTACTGAAGCTTTCTTT. This sequence encodes CASTAGPTEAFF.

A few counts support this clone. This chain joins TRBV2 and TRBJ1-4, with unresolved D. There are 14 residues in the CDR3. V lost 1 base, J lost 1 base, and 4 bases lay in between. Germline lookup yields CDR1 SNHLY and CDR2 FYNNEI. The CDR3 coding sequence is TGTGCCAGCAGTGAAGGCAGAACTAATGAAAAACTGTTTTTT. This encodes CASSEGRTNEKLFF.

This rearrangement joins TRBV4-3 to TRBJ1-2; D is unclear. From germline, CDR1 is LGHNA and CDR2 YSLEER. This CDR3 contains 15 residues. V was shortened by 0 bases and J by 3 bases, with 11 bases between the two germline ends. As DNA, the CDR3 is TGCGCCAGCAGCCAAGACAGGCACCGGGACTATGGCTACACCTTC. This sequence encodes CASSQDRHRDYGYTF.

The V call is TRBV9, the J call TRBJ1-1; no clear D gene. The CDR3 length is 17 residues. Germline CDR1 SGDLS, CDR2 YYNGEE. V was trimmed by 0 bases and J by 2 bases, leaving 17 bases between them. In DNA, the CDR3 is TGTGCCAGCAGCGTAGCGTATTTGCAGACAACTAACACTGAAGCTTTCTTT. Amino acids: CASSVAYLQTTNTEAFF.

The chain combines TRBV6-5 with TRBJ2-7; possibly TRBD1 for D (5 bases). CDR1 is MNHEY, CDR2 SVGAGI, per germline. The CDR3 runs 16 residues. V dropped 0 bases and J dropped 0 bases, with 12 bases sitting between them. In nucleotides, the CDR3 is TGTGCCAGCAGTTACTCGGGGCAGTCGAGCTCCTACGAGCAGTACTTC. It specifies CASSYSGQSSSYEQYF.

This rearrangement joins TRBV6-5 to TRBJ1-4, with 7 nucleotides matching TRBD1. Germline CDR1 and CDR2: MNHEY and SVGAGI. This CDR3 is built from 14 residues. V lost 6 bases, J lost 6 bases, and 7 bases stayed unmatched. Here the CDR3 DNA reads TGTGCCAGCAGCGACAGGGTGTGGGATGAAAAACTGTTTTTT. Protein: CASSDRVWDEKLFF.

The chain has TRBV2 and TRBJ1-5; TRBD1 is a possible D gene (6 bases). V lost 4 bases and J 6 bases, leaving 10 bases between the germline ends. CDR1 SNHLY and CDR2 FYNNEI come from the germline V gene. CDR3 length: 13 amino acids. CDR3 bases: TGTGCCAGCAGTGTTACAGGGAGTCAGCCCCAGCATTTT. The encoded protein is CASSVTGSQPQHF.

This clone appeared a single time. V is TRBV6-5 and J is TRBJ2-1; D may match TRBD1 or TRBD2 (5 bases each). The V and J ends lost 4 bases and 4 bases respectively, with 17 bases between them. This CDR3 is 16 amino acids long. Germline loops: CDR1 MNHEY, CDR2 SVGAGI. CDR3 in amino acids: CASSSWPGLEYNEQFF. The CDR3 bases are TGTGCCAGCAGTTCATGGCCGGGGCTAGAATACAATGAGCAGTTCTTC.

Comment on this clone: The junction does not match germline at one end; this may be a read error. V and J are TRBV7-7 and TRBJ2-1, with 7 bases matching TRBD2. The CDR3 covers 16 residues. The germline V gene has CDR1 SSHAT and CDR2 FNYEAQ (reference sequence). DNA for the CDR3: TGTGCTAGCAGCTTACTTGCGGGGGACCCTTACAATGAGCAGTTCTTC. Translation: CASSLLAGDPYNEQFF.

This clone appeared once. The rearrangement joins TRBV6-2 or TRBV6-3 to TRBJ2-5, with TRBD1 as a possible D gene (6 bases). Germline CDR1 reads MNHEY; CDR2 reads SVGEGT. The ends were cut back, 2 bases at V and 0 bases at J, with 16 bases in the middle. CDR3 length equals 17 residues. In nucleotides, the CDR3 is TGTGCCAGCAGTTACCTGGGACACAACGAAGACCAAGAGACCCAGTACTTC. It is translated as CASSYLGHNEDQETQYF.

The CDR3 loop is CASSRTGTYGYTF. CDR3 DNA sequence: TGTGCCAGCAGTAGGACAGGTACTTATGGCTACACCTTC. The chain recombines TRBV27 with TRBJ1-2; TRBD1 agrees at 7 bases. CDR1 is MNHEY and CDR2 is SMNVEV in the germline V gene (reference sequence). The V segment lost 5 bases and the J segment 5 bases; nucleotides outside the gene matches: 5. The CDR3 consists of 13 residues.

The gene calls are TRBV13 and TRBJ1-2; no firm D call. Germline V gives CDR1 PRHDT, CDR2 FYEKMQ (reference sequence). V was cut by 4 bases and J by 1 base, with 16 bases left in between. The CDR3 has 16 amino acids. The CDR3: CASSYGGNEINYGYTF. In nucleotides, the CDR3 is TGTGCCAGCAGCTATGGAGGGAACGAAATTAACTATGGCTACACCTTC. The full variable domain, its missing parts supplied by reference TRBV13 and TRBJ1-2, is AAGVIQSPRHLIKEKRETATLKCYPIPRHDTVYWYQQGPGQDPQFLISFYEKMQSDKGSIPDRFSAQQFSDYHSELNMSSLELGDSALYFCASSYGGNEINYGYTFGSGTRLTVV.

The J gene is TRBJ2-7, the V gene TRBV28; TRBD1 or TRBD2 may be the D gene (5 bases each). Germline loops: CDR1 MDHEN, CDR2 SYDVKM. V dropped 4 bases and J dropped 0 bases, with 10 bases sitting between them. This CDR3 has 14 residues. As DNA, the CDR3 is TGTGCCAGCAGTTGGGGGATCAGCTCCTACGAGCAGTACTTC. Translating gives CASSWGISSYEQYF.

The gene calls are TRBV10-1 and TRBJ1-1, with TRBD1 identical over 7 bases. Trimming took 3 bases from V and 0 from J; bases not matched to a gene: 4. Germline V gene data show CDR1 as WNHNN and CDR2 as SYGVQD (reference sequence). The CDR3 has 15 amino acids. CDR3 residues: CASSDSGTVNTEAFF. CDR3 in DNA: TGCGCCAGCAGTGATTCCGGGACAGTGAACACTGAAGCTTTCTTT.

This chain uses TRBV3-1 (or the pseudogene TRBV3-2) with TRBJ1-1, with 7 bases that match TRBD1. Germline trimming cut 2 bases from V and 7 bases from J; bases unmatched to any gene: 7. The germline gives CDR1 LGHDT, CDR2 YNNKEL (reference sequence). This CDR3 is 14 amino acids long. This CDR3 reads CASSQQGEGVEAFF. The CDR3 DNA reads as TGTGCCAGCAGCCAACAGGGGGAAGGGGTTGAAGCTTTCTTT.

The V and J genes are TRBV11-2 and TRBJ2-7, with D unclear. The CDR3 length is 14 residues. Germline CDR1 reads SGHAT; CDR2 reads FQNNGV. Trimming pared 5 bases from V and 3 bases from J, leaving 14 bases between. CDR3 loop: CASSPLGQNYEQYF. CDR3 bases: TGTGCCAGCAGCCCGCTCGGGCAGAACTACGAGCAGTACTTC.

The chain links TRBV14 to TRBJ2-1; D tentatively reads TRBD1 or TRBD2 (5 bases each). Trimming cost V 1 base and J 13 bases, with 11 bases left between them. The CDR3 consists of 12 residues. The germline V gene has CDR1 SGHDN and CDR2 FVKESK. CDR3 sequence: CASSQAGRDQFF. The CDR3, as DNA: TGTGCCAGCAGCCAAGCTGGCAGGGACCAGTTCTTC.

Here the CDR3 reads CASSWDRDSSTDTQYF. CDR3 bases: TGTGCCAGCAGTTGGGACAGAGACTCTAGCACAGATACGCAGTATTTT. The V call is TRBV27, the J call TRBJ2-3, with TRBD1 matching over 7 bases. CDR3 size: 16 residues. The ends lost 4 bases at V and 0 bases at J; junction bases unmatched: 7. CDR1 and CDR2 (germline): MNHEY, SMNVEV (reference sequence).